These 25 T cell receptor beta chains were sequenced from one sample in a study of T-cell reconstitution after alpha-beta-depleted transplantation in children. The library targeted TCRbeta and was prepared with unique molecular identifiers. TCRdb passed the PCR reads through MiXCR, listing each CDR3 protein once. The sample lists about 420,000 distinct CDR3 sequences; around 15% were seen once. Source: PBMCs, mostly from graft donor cells, taken 360 days after TCRalphabeta/CD19-depleted stem cell transplant. Receptors originate from a boy in the first two years of life who had a stem cell transplant for Wiskott-Aldrich syndrome, so the T cells may come from the graft donor.

The V gene is TRBV12-3 or TRBV12-4, the J gene TRBJ2-2; tentative D call: TRBD1 (5 bases). The CDR3 is 18 amino acids. V lost 3 bases to trimming and J lost 1 base, with 18 bases between them. CDR3 bases: TGTGCCAGCAGTTTGATTCTATCCAGGACAAGGAACACCGGGGAGCTGTTTTTT. This gives the protein CASSLILSRTRNTGELFF.

This clonotype was observed many times. The chain combines TRBV15 with TRBJ2-7; no definite D call. The V gene lost 2 bases and the J gene lost 3 bases, with 14 bases spanning the gap. The CDR3 is made up of 15 amino acids. CDR1 is LNHNV, CDR2 YYDKDF, per germline (reference sequence). In nucleotides, the CDR3 is TGTGCCACCAGCAGATCGACTCATAACATCTACGAGCAGTACTTC. Its protein product is CATSRSTHNIYEQYF. Using reference TRBV15 and TRBJ2-7 for the parts outside the CDR3, the full variable domain is DAMVIQNPRYQVTQFGKPVTLSCSQTLNHNVMYWYQQKSSQAPKLLFHYYDKDFNNEADTPDNFQSRRPNTSFCFLDIRSPGLGDTAMYLCATSRSTHNIYEQYFGPGTRLTVT.

The V gene is TRBV7-2, the J gene TRBJ2-5; D possibly uses TRBD1 or TRBD2 (6 bases each). Trimming took off 5 bases at V and 5 bases at J, with 15 bases between the two ends. Germline V gene lookup returns CDR1 SGHTA and CDR2 FQGNSA. The CDR3 totals 14 residues. DNA for the CDR3: TGTGCCAGCAGCCCTACCGGGGGCCCTGAGACCCAGTACTTC. Protein product: CASSPTGGPETQYF.

This chain links TRBV5-1 with TRBJ2-1, with TRBD2 as a possible D gene (6 bases). CDR1 is SGHRS and CDR2 is YFSETQ in the germline V gene. The length of the CDR3 is 17 residues. With 5 bases removed from V and 5 bases from J, the gap between germline ends came to 23 bases. For the CDR3, the DNA is TGCGCCAGCAGTGTCCGACGGGGGAACAATGTCAACAATGAGCAGTTCTTC. This gives the protein CASSVRRGNNVNNEQFF.

The table lists this clonotype with a few counts. The chain uses TRBV12-3 or TRBV12-4 and TRBJ1-2; 8 bases are shared with TRBD1. The length of the CDR3 is 15 residues. The junction had 11 bases not matched to a gene; V was cut back by 5 bases and J by 6 bases. CDR3 protein: CASSPGQGGGNGYTF. CDR3 DNA: TGTGCCAGCAGTCCCGGACAGGGAGGAGGAAATGGCTACACCTTC.

The chain joins TRBV5-1 to TRBJ2-7; D not resolved. The CDR3 extends over 14 amino acids. Germline V gives CDR1 SGHRS, CDR2 YFSETQ. V was cut by 0 bases and J by 2 bases, with 9 bases left in between. The CDR3 DNA follows: TGCGCCAGCAGCTTGGCCGCTCTTCCCTACGAGCAGTACTTC. It codes for CASSLAALPYEQYF.

This clonotype was seen more than once but under ten times. This chain links TRBV5-5 with TRBJ2-7; 10 bases fit TRBD2. Germline CDR1 SGHKS, CDR2 YYEKEE (reference sequence). J gave up 1 base and V 3 bases, and 7 bases lay outside the gene matches. The CDR3 length is 16 residues. Here the CDR3 reads CASSSSGGEPSYEQYF. The CDR3 nucleotides are TGTGCCAGCAGCTCTAGCGGGGGCGAACCGTCCTACGAGCAGTACTTC.

This sequence joins TRBV5-1 and TRBJ2-7, with TRBD1 matching over 7 bases. Germline CDR1 is SGHRS and CDR2 is YFSETQ. The CDR3 spans 15 residues. The V gene end was trimmed by 4 bases and the J gene end by 3 bases; junction bases not matched to a gene: 10. The CDR3 nucleotides are TGCGCCAGCAGCCCCACCGGACAGGACCTCTACGAGCAGTACTTC. Its protein is CASSPTGQDLYEQYF. The complete variable domain, with remaining parts taken from reference TRBV5-1 and TRBJ2-7, reads KAGVTQTPRYLIKTRGQQVTLSCSPISGHRSVSWYQQTPGQGLQFLFEYFSETQRNKGNFPGRFSGRQFSNSRSEMNVSTLELGDSALYLCASSPTGQDLYEQYFGPGTRLTVT.

The V and J genes are TRBV7-9 and TRBJ2-2; D is unclear. The CDR3 is 14 residues long. Germline V gene lookup returns CDR1 SEHNR and CDR2 FQNEAQ (reference sequence). The germline V and J ends were trimmed by 5 bases and 2 bases, with 9 bases remaining between them. The DNA of the CDR3 is TGTGCCAGCAGCCCGGCTACCAACACCGGGGAGCTGTTTTTT. Translation gives CASSPATNTGELFF.

There are a few counts of this clonotype. The chain has TRBV5-1 and TRBJ2-7; TRBD1 might be the D (6 bases). V lost 4 bases and J 3 bases, leaving 20 bases between the germline ends. Per germline, CDR1 SGHRS and CDR2 YFSETQ. CDR3 length: 16 amino acids. CDR3 sequence reads: CASSPLGQIDNYEQYF. The CDR3 region has the DNA TGCGCCAGCAGCCCCTTAGGACAGATCGATAACTACGAGCAGTACTTC.

The rearrangement joins TRBV3-1 to TRBJ2-7; tentative D call: TRBD1 (5 bases). Germline CDR1 is LGHDT and CDR2 is YNNKEL (reference sequence). CDR3 size: 19 residues. Trimming stripped 1 base from V and 2 bases from J, with 24 bases between. CDR3 DNA: TGTGCCAGCAGCCAAGCCGAAGCTCCACGACAGTCTACAGCCTACGAGCAGTACTTC. The encoded protein is CASSQAEAPRQSTAYEQYF.

This clonotype was found many times. The J gene is TRBJ1-3, the V gene TRBV12-3 or TRBV12-4; D ambiguous. CDR3 length equals 16 residues. V was pared by 7 bases and J by 0 bases, with 16 bases between. CDR3 loop: CASIFGDATSGNTIYF. For the CDR3, the DNA is TGTGCCAGCATCTTCGGCGATGCGACCTCTGGAAACACCATATATTTT.

This clonotype has just a few counts. The chain couples TRBV12-3 or TRBV12-4 to TRBJ2-7; no clear D gene. The V gene lost 6 bases and the J gene lost 0 bases, with 12 bases spanning the gap. The CDR3 totals 14 residues. For the CDR3, the DNA is TGTGCCAGCAGATACGACCACCCCTCCTACGAGCAGTACTTC. Protein product: CASRYDHPSYEQYF.

This clonotype has only a few counts. This chain uses TRBV12-3 or TRBV12-4 with TRBJ1-6; no firm D call. The V end was cut by 1 base, the J end by 5 bases, with 12 bases between. The CDR3 is 16 residues long. The CDR3 is CASSLGRTGNNSPLHF. CDR3 in DNA: TGTGCCAGCAGTTTAGGGAGGACTGGGAATAATTCACCCCTCCACTTT.

CDR3 DNA: TGTGCCAGCCTCCCGGGCCTCTTACAGCCCCAGCATTTT. It yields the protein CASLPGLLQPQHF. This chain links TRBV6-6 with TRBJ1-5; D gene unclear. Germline CDR1 MNHNY, CDR2 SVGAGI (reference sequence). The CDR3 runs to 13 residues. The ends were cut back, 8 bases at V and 7 bases at J, with 15 bases in the middle.

This chain uses TRBV2 with TRBJ2-7; 9 bases line up with TRBD1. The CDR3 sequence is 16 residues long. Germline CDR1 reads SNHLY; CDR2 reads FYNNEI. The V and J ends lost 0 bases and 5 bases, in that order; junction bases with no gene match: 8. The CDR3 loop is CASSEALRTGAHEQYF. The DNA of the CDR3 is TGTGCCAGCAGTGAAGCTCTCCGGACAGGGGCCCACGAGCAGTACTTC.

The V call is TRBV5-5, the J call TRBJ2-5; 14 bases are a match to TRBD2. The CDR3 runs 16 residues. CDR1 is SGHKS and CDR2 is YYEKEE in the germline V gene (reference sequence). Unmatched junction bases numbered 6, after V lost 2 bases and J lost 6 bases. CDR3 sequence reads: CASSFLRLAGGKTQYF. CDR3 nucleotides: TGTGCCAGCAGCTTCCTACGACTAGCGGGGGGGAAGACCCAGTACTTC.

The V call is TRBV12-3 or TRBV12-4, the J call TRBJ2-5; D call uncertain. The CDR3 has 11 residues. V dropped 5 bases and J dropped 5 bases, with 6 bases sitting between them. The CDR3 spells CASSTLETQYF. The CDR3 nucleotides read TGTGCCAGCAGTACCCTGGAGACCCAGTACTTC.

V gene TRBV24-1 combines with J gene TRBJ2-1; 11 bases line up with TRBD1. V gave up 3 bases and J gave up 8 bases; unmatched junction bases: 8. Per the germline V gene, CDR1 is KGHDR and CDR2 is SFDVKD. The CDR3 has 16 amino acids. The CDR3 is CATSDPGQGATYEQFF. The DNA of the CDR3 is TGTGCCACCAGTGATCCAGGACAGGGGGCAACGTATGAGCAGTTCTTC.

The chain links TRBV18 to TRBJ2-7, with D maybe TRBD1 (5 bases). Germline V gene data show CDR1 as KGHSH and CDR2 as LQKENI. V was clipped by 2 bases and J by 3 bases, with 8 bases between them. This CDR3 has 13 residues. Here the CDR3 DNA reads TGTGCCAGCTCACCATCAGACAGCTACGAGCAGTACTTC. Protein: CASSPSDSYEQYF.

The V and J genes are TRBV18 and TRBJ2-5; D call uncertain. V lost 2 bases and J 5 bases, leaving 6 bases between the germline ends. Germline V gives CDR1 KGHSH, CDR2 LQKENI. CDR3 length equals 12 residues. Here the CDR3 reads CASSPIPETQYF. The CDR3 nucleotides are TGTGCCAGCTCACCAATTCCGGAGACCCAGTACTTC.

This clonotype has more than one count but fewer than ten. V gene TRBV5-1 combines with J gene TRBJ2-5, with D uncertain. The germline gives CDR1 SGHRS, CDR2 YFSETQ. The CDR3 contains 14 residues. Deletions cut 0 bases from V and 7 bases from J, with 13 bases between. CDR3 in amino acids: CASSLEFGFGTQYF. The CDR3, as DNA: TGCGCCAGCAGCTTGGAATTCGGTTTCGGGACCCAGTACTTC.

The chain joins TRBV29-1 to TRBJ2-5; no reliable D call. The V gene lost 4 bases and the J gene lost 1 base, with 7 bases spanning the gap. The CDR3 is 12 residues long. Germline lookup yields CDR1 SQVTM and CDR2 ANQGSEA. The CDR3: CSVVFPQETQYF. DNA for the CDR3: TGCAGCGTTGTGTTCCCCCAAGAGACCCAGTACTTC.

The table lists this clonotype with a few counts. The chain employs TRBV29-1 and TRBJ2-2; possibly TRBD2 for D (5 bases). Trimming pared 4 bases from V and 6 bases from J, leaving 12 bases between. The CDR3 runs to 13 residues. Germline CDR1 is SQVTM and CDR2 is ANQGSEA. Here the CDR3 reads CSVGLPLAGELFF. The CDR3 DNA follows: TGCAGCGTTGGACTACCGTTGGCCGGGGAGCTGTTTTTT.

This rearrangement joins TRBV24-1 to TRBJ2-2; D remains unclear. The CDR3 sequence is 13 residues long. The germline gives CDR1 KGHDR, CDR2 SFDVKD. The V gene lost 5 bases and the J gene lost 6 bases, with 9 bases spanning the gap. The DNA for the CDR3 is TGTGCCACCAGTGCCTCGGGTGCCGGGGAGCTGTTTTTT. Residues: CATSASGAGELFF.